What follows are 32 T cell receptor beta chains derived from one specimen sequenced in a study of cytomegalovirus exposure and HLA in healthy donors. The PCR had 60 Vbeta and 13 Jbeta primers. The protocol was immunoSEQ multiplex PCR, while the TCRdb copy is restricted to in-frame clones and leaves out a portion. This sample carries about 160,000 clones, approximately 62% of them seen once, and the ten largest clones take 1.3% to 1.5%. Sequences were obtained from PBMCs. The source of these receptors is a man in his fifties in good health and CMV-seronegative.

This clone has only a few counts. The V call is TRBV7-9, the J call TRBJ1-4, with 9 bases lining up with TRBD1. CDR1 and CDR2 (germline): SEHNR, FQNEAQ (reference sequence). This CDR3 has 15 amino acids. V gave up 4 bases and J gave up 3 bases; unmatched junction bases: 3. The CDR3 loop is CASSSRDRANEKLFF. CDR3 sequence (DNA): TGTGCCAGCAGCTCAAGGGACAGGGCTAATGAAAAACTGTTTTTT. Drawing the rest from reference TRBV7-9 and TRBJ1-4, the complete variable domain is DTGVSQNPRHKITKRGQNVTFRCDPISEHNRLYWYRQTLGQGPEFLTYFQNEAQLEKSRLLSDRFSAERPKGSFSTLEIQRTEQGDSAMYLCASSSRDRANEKLFFGSGTQLSVL.

This clone has just a few counts. V is TRBV6-5 and J is TRBJ1-1; the D is unclear. This CDR3 has 13 residues. Germline CDR1 MNHEY, CDR2 SVGAGI. V was pared by 5 bases and J by 0 bases, with 7 bases between. The CDR3 coding sequence is TGTGCCAGCAGTCCCAACATGAACACTGAAGCTTTCTTT. Protein sequence: CASSPNMNTEAFF.

In its sample, this clone was seen once. The chain links TRBV11-2 to TRBJ1-1; D is uncertain. This CDR3 comprises 14 residues. Trimming removed 4 bases at V and 5 bases at J, with 14 bases between. Germline V gives CDR1 SGHAT, CDR2 FQNNGV. The CDR3 bases are TGTGCCAGCAGCTCCATCTCGGTCGGGACTGAAGCTTTCTTT. This gives the protein CASSSISVGTEAFF.

This chain joins TRBV7-9 and TRBJ1-1; D possibly corresponds to TRBD1 (6 bases). V gave up 4 bases and J gave up 4 bases, with 16 bases separating them. CDR3 length: 15 amino acids. Per germline, CDR1 SEHNR and CDR2 FQNEAQ (reference sequence). CDR3 amino acids: CASSSNRDTLTEAFF. The CDR3 bases are TGTGCCAGCAGCTCGAACCGGGACACACTCACTGAAGCTTTCTTT.

The rearrangement links TRBV6-1 to TRBJ1-3; 7 bases line up with TRBD1. The germline V gene encodes CDR1 MNHNS and CDR2 SASEGT. The CDR3 runs 14 residues. V lost 4 bases to trimming and J lost 7 bases; unmatched junction nucleotides: 7. The CDR3 protein is CASSAPTGSNTIYF. For the CDR3, the DNA is TGTGCCAGCAGTGCCCCGACAGGGAGCAACACCATATATTTT.

The chain joins TRBV6-5 to TRBJ1-1, with TRBD1 matching 8 bases. Germline V gene lookup returns CDR1 MNHEY and CDR2 SVGAGI. The length of the CDR3 is 14 residues. The ends lost 5 bases at V and 2 bases at J; junction bases unmatched: 4. This chain's CDR3 is CASSPDRANTEAFF. The CDR3 nucleotides read TGTGCCAGCAGTCCGGACAGGGCAAACACTGAAGCTTTCTTT.

V and J are TRBV29-1 and TRBJ2-7, with 7 positions matching TRBD1. V dropped 6 bases and J dropped 2; count of bases not matched to a gene: 4. The CDR3 is 12 amino acids. Germline V lookup: CDR1 SQVTM, CDR2 ANQGSEA. The CDR3 coding sequence is TGCAGCGTGAGGGACAGCGCCTACGAGCAGTACTTC. It encodes CSVRDSAYEQYF.

This chain connects TRBV11-1 to TRBJ1-1, with D possibly matching TRBD1 (5 bases). The germline gives CDR1 SGHAT, CDR2 FQDESV (reference sequence). The CDR3 sequence is 14 residues long. Trimming shortened V by 2 bases and J by 3 bases, and 10 bases separated the two germline ends. CDR3 loop: CASSLRAGHTEAFF. The CDR3 DNA reads TGTGCCAGCAGCTTAAGGGCAGGGCACACTGAAGCTTTCTTT.

This clone was found once. The chain couples TRBV20-1 to TRBJ2-1; D unresolved. This CDR3 contains 11 residues. V was pared by 6 bases and J by 1 base, with 4 bases between. Looked up from germline, CDR1 is DFQATT and CDR2 is SNEGSKA (reference sequence). The CDR3 sequence: CSASSYNEQFF. For the CDR3, the DNA is TGCAGTGCCTCGTCCTACAATGAGCAGTTCTTC.

The V call is TRBV5-1, the J call TRBJ2-1, with 7 bases that match TRBD2. The V and J ends lost 2 bases and 0 bases, in that order; junction bases with no gene match: 5. The CDR3 totals 16 residues. Germline V gene data show CDR1 as SGHRS and CDR2 as YFSETQ. CDR3 sequence (DNA): TGCGCCAGCAGCTTCGTGGGGGGGACCTCCTACAATGAGCAGTTCTTC. The encoded protein is CASSFVGGTSYNEQFF. Drawing the rest from reference TRBV5-1 and TRBJ2-1, the complete variable domain is KAGVTQTPRYLIKTRGQQVTLSCSPISGHRSVSWYQQTPGQGLQFLFEYFSETQRNKGNFPGRFSGRQFSNSRSEMNVSTLELGDSALYLCASSFVGGTSYNEQFFGPGTRLTVL.

V gene TRBV11-3 combines with J gene TRBJ1-1, with unresolved D. This CDR3 spans 13 amino acids. V was trimmed by 5 bases and J by 3 bases, leaving 10 bases between them. Germline loops: CDR1 SGHNT, CDR2 YENEEA. Here the CDR3 DNA reads TGTGCCAGCAGCCGAGGAGAGGACACTGAAGCTTTCTTT. It encodes CASSRGEDTEAFF.

In this sample, this clone turned up a few times. The rearrangement joins TRBV6-1 to TRBJ2-2, with TRBD2 as a possible D gene (7 bases). Germline V CDR1 and CDR2: MNHNS, SASEGT. This CDR3 region has 15 residues. With 8 bases removed from V and 0 bases from J, the gap between germline ends came to 13 bases. The DNA for the CDR3 is TGTGCCAGCCAAAGGGAGGGGGCGAACACCGGGGAGCTGTTTTTT. Its protein product is CASQREGANTGELFF.

V and J are TRBV21-1 and TRBJ1-5; the table's D call of TRBD1 was not tested on the DNA. TRBV21-1 is annotated as a pseudogene. The CDR3 has 15 residues. CDR3: CASSRPDYSNQPQHF. The CDR3 DNA reads TGTGCCAGCAGCAGGCCAGATTATAGCAATCAGCCCCAGCATTTT.

This clone has a handful of counts. The rearrangement uses TRBV19 and TRBJ1-6; D possibly corresponds to TRBD1 (5 bases). The V end lost 3 bases, the J end lost 6 bases, and 9 bases lay between the germline ends. Germline V gene sequence: CDR1 LNHDA, CDR2 SQIVND (reference sequence). The length of the CDR3 is 14 residues. CDR3 sequence: CASSIWQGNSPLHF. The CDR3 DNA sequence: TGTGCCAGTAGTATCTGGCAGGGTAATTCACCCCTCCACTTT.

With regard to this clone: Other DNA sequences in the sample encode the same CDR3. The chain combines TRBV14 with TRBJ2-7; weak D call: TRBD1 (6 bases). This CDR3 region has 14 residues. CDR1 is SGHDN and CDR2 is FVKESK in the germline V gene. Trimming cost V 4 bases and J 0 bases, with 10 bases left between them. In nucleotides, the CDR3 is TGTGCCAGCAGCCCTACAGGGAGCTCCTACGAGCAGTACTTC. Translating gives CASSPTGSSYEQYF.

The chain carries TRBV11-3 and TRBJ2-5, with no clear D. The germline V gene encodes CDR1 SGHNT and CDR2 YENEEA. There are 12 residues in the CDR3. Trimming pared 0 bases from V and 5 bases from J, leaving 4 bases between. CDR3 in DNA: TGTGCCAGCAGCTTAGATCGTGAGACCCAGTACTTC. It translates to CASSLDRETQYF.

This chain joins TRBV5-6 and TRBJ1-4; D might be TRBD1 (6 bases). The CDR3 is 14 amino acids. Germline CDR1 and CDR2: SGHDT and YYEEEE. V was clipped by 4 bases and J by 6 bases, with 13 bases between them. The CDR3 DNA reads as TGTGCCAGCAGCGAAACAGGGAATGATGAAAAACTGTTTTTT. Its protein product is CASSETGNDEKLFF.

Only one count was recorded for this clone. The V and J genes are TRBV7-8 and TRBJ1-1, with 7 positions matching TRBD1. This CDR3 has 14 residues. The ends lost 1 base at V and 4 bases at J; junction bases unmatched: 3. Germline assignment: CDR1 SGHVS and CDR2 FQNEAQ. The CDR3 reads CASSLEGAFTEAFF. Written as DNA, the CDR3 is TGTGCCAGCAGCTTAGAGGGGGCCTTCACTGAAGCTTTCTTT.

V gene TRBV28 combines with J gene TRBJ1-5, with D hard to call. CDR3 length: 15 residues. Trimming took off 2 bases at V and 0 bases at J, with 8 bases between the two ends. Germline CDR1 and CDR2: MDHEN and SYDVKM. CDR3 sequence: CASSLGSNSNQPQHF. The CDR3 nucleotides are TGTGCCAGCAGTTTAGGGAGCAATAGCAATCAGCCCCAGCATTTT.

The chain recombines TRBV19 with TRBJ2-3, with TRBD1 matching 8 bases. Germline CDR1 is LNHDA and CDR2 is SQIVND (reference sequence). The CDR3 spans 16 residues. V lost 4 bases and J lost 2; bases outside the gene matches: 8. The CDR3 spells CASSTTRTGFTDTQYF. The DNA of the CDR3 is TGTGCCAGTAGTACTACGCGGACAGGGTTCACAGATACGCAGTATTTT.

This clone was found a few times. The rearrangement links TRBV7-2 to TRBJ1-2; D call uncertain. Trimming left V 5 bases short and J 8 bases short, with 12 bases between. There are 12 residues in the CDR3. CDR1 is SGHTA and CDR2 is FQGNSA in the germline V gene. DNA for the CDR3: TGTGCCAGCAGCCCCCAGCGGTACGGCTACACCTTC. Translating gives CASSPQRYGYTF.

The chain combines TRBV25-1 with TRBJ2-7; 12 bases fit TRBD1. Germline-derived CDR1 and CDR2 are MGHDK and SYGVNS. V shed 6 bases and J 6 bases; nucleotides not matched to a gene: 6. The CDR3 loop spans 14 amino acids. CDR3 nucleotide sequence: TGTGCCAGCAGGAGGGGACAGGGGGCGACCGAGCAGTACTTC. This encodes CASRRGQGATEQYF.

This rearrangement joins TRBV18 to TRBJ2-3; a possible D gene is TRBD1 (5 bases). The CDR3 covers 14 residues. Trimming removed 4 bases at V and 2 bases at J, with 10 bases between. Germline V gene sequence: CDR1 KGHSH, CDR2 LQKENI. The CDR3 reads CASSRDSFTDTQYF. CDR3 sequence (DNA): TGTGCCAGCTCACGAGACAGCTTCACAGATACGCAGTATTTT.

V is TRBV5-1 and J is TRBJ1-4, with no clear D. Trimming pared 0 bases from V and 8 bases from J, leaving 14 bases between. CDR3 length: 15 residues. Germline CDR1 SGHRS, CDR2 YFSETQ. For the CDR3, the DNA is TGCGCCAGCAGCTTGGGGTGGCTAGAGGGAGAAAAACTGTTTTTT. As protein: CASSLGWLEGEKLFF.

The chain couples TRBV6-5 to TRBJ1-2; 7 bases match TRBD1. The germline CDR1 and CDR2 sequences are MNHEY and SVGAGI. V was clipped by 2 bases and J by 8 bases; unmatched bases: 5. The CDR3 has 13 amino acids. This CDR3 is CASSYEGAPGYTF. CDR3 DNA sequence: TGTGCCAGCAGTTACGAGGGGGCGCCCGGCTACACCTTC.

This clone showed up just a few times. The chain uses TRBV6-5 and TRBJ2-7, with TRBD1 as a possible D gene (6 bases). This CDR3 contains 14 residues. Trimming shortened V by 5 bases and J by 3 bases, and 14 bases separated the two germline ends. Germline values: CDR1 MNHEY, CDR2 SVGAGI. DNA of the CDR3: TGTGCCAGCAGTACCCCGGGACACCTCTACGAGCAGTACTTC. Its translation is CASSTPGHLYEQYF.

V gene TRBV9 combines with J gene TRBJ2-5, with D possibly TRBD2 on 6 matching bases. The germline V gene has CDR1 SGDLS and CDR2 YYNGEE. The length of the CDR3 is 17 residues. The V end lost 3 bases, the J end lost 2 bases, and 20 bases lay between the germline ends. CDR3 in DNA: TGTGCCAGCAGCGGGGACTTTAGGAGGGCTACACAAGAGACCCAGTACTTC. Its translation: CASSGDFRRATQETQYF.

The chain links TRBV7-6 to TRBJ1-1; 9 nucleotides agree with TRBD1. CDR1 SGHVS and CDR2 FNYEAQ come from the germline V gene. The CDR3 is made up of 16 amino acids. Trimming cost V 2 bases and J 4 bases; bases outside gene matches: 8. CDR3: CASSLRQGGTGTEAFF. In DNA form, the CDR3 reads TGTGCCAGCAGCTTAAGACAGGGGGGAACGGGCACTGAAGCTTTCTTT.

This chain links TRBV6-5 with TRBJ2-1, with 9 bases aligning to TRBD1. CDR3 size: 15 residues. The germline V gene has CDR1 MNHEY and CDR2 SVGAGI. V was clipped by 5 bases and J by 3 bases; unmatched bases: 5. The CDR3 loop reads CASSTTGGGYNEQFF. The CDR3 DNA sequence: TGTGCCAGCAGTACAACAGGGGGCGGCTACAATGAGCAGTTCTTC.

The chain has TRBV28 and TRBJ2-2; D is perhaps TRBD1 (6 bases). The CDR3 runs 16 residues. Looked up from germline, CDR1 is MDHEN and CDR2 is SYDVKM. Trimming removed 4 bases from V and 2 bases from J, with 14 bases in between. CDR3 protein: CASSSDGQQNTGELFF. CDR3 coding DNA: TGTGCCAGCAGTTCTGATGGACAGCAAAACACCGGGGAGCTGTTTTTT.

The rearrangement joins TRBV5-1 to TRBJ1-4; a weak D match, TRBD1 (6 bases). The CDR3 runs to 15 residues. The V and J ends lost 3 bases and 3 bases respectively, with 12 bases between them. Germline V gene data show CDR1 as SGHRS and CDR2 as YFSETQ. Written as DNA, the CDR3 is TGCGCCAGCAGCTCCAACAGGGCGGCTAATGAAAAACTGTTTTTT. This translates into CASSSNRAANEKLFF.

The J gene is TRBJ2-7, the V gene TRBV5-5, with 8 bases fitting TRBD1. The CDR3 is 16 residues long. J lost 5 bases, V lost 1 base, and 11 bases had no gene match. Per the germline V gene, CDR1 is SGHKS and CDR2 is YYEKEE (reference sequence). Written as DNA, the CDR3 is TGTGCCAGCAGCTTGATCCCCGGACAGGGTTATAACGAGCAGTACTTC. It encodes CASSLIPGQGYNEQYF.